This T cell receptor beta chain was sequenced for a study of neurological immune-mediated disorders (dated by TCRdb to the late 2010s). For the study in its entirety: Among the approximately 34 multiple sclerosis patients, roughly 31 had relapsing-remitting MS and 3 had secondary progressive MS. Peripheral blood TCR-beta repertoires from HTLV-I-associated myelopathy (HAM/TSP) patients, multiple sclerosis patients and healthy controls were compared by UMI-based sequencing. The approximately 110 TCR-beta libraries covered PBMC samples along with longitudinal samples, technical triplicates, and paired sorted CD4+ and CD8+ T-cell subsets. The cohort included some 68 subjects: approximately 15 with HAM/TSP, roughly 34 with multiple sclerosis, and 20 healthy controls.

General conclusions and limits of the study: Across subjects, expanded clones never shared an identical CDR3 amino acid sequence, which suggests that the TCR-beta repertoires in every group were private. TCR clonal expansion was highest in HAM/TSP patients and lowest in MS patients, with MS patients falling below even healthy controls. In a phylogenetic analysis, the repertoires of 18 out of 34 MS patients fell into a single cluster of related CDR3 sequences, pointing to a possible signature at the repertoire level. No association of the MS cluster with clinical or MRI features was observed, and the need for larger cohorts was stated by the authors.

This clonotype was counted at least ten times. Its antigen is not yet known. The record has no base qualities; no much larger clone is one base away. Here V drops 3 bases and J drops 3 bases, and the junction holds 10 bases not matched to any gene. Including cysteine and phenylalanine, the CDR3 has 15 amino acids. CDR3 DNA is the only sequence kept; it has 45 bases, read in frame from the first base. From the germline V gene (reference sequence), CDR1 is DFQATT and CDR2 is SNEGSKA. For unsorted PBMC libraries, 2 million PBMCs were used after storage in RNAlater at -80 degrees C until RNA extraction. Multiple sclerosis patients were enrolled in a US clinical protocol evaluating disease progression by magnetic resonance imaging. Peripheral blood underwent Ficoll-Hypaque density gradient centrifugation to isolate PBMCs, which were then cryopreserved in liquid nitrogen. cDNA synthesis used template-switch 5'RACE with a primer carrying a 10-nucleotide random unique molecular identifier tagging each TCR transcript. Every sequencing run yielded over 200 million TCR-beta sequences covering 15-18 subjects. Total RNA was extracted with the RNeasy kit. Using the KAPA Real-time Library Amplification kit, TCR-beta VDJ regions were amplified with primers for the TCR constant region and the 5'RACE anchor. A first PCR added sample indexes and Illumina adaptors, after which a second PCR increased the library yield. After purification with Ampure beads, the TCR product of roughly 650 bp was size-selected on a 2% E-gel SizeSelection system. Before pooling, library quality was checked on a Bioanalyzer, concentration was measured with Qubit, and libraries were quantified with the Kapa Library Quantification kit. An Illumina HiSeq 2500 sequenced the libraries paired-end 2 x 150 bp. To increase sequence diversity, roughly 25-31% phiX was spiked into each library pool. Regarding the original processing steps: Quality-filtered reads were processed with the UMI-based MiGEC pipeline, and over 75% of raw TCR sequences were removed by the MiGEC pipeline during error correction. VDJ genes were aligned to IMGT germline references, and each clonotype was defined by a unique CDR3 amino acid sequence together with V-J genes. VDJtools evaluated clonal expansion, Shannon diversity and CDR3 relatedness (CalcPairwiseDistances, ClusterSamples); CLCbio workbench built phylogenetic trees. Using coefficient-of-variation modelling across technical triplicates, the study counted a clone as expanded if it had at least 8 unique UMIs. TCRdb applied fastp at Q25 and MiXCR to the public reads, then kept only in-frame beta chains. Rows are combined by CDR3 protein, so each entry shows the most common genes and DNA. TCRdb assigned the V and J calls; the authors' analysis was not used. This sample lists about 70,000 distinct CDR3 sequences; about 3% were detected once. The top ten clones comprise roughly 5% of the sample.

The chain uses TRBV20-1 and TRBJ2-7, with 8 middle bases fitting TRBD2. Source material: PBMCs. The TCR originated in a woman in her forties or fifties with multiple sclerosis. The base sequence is TGCAGTGCTAGTAAAGCCCTCGGGACTAGCTACGAGCAGTACTTC. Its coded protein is CSASKALGTSYEQYF.